The 22 T cell receptor beta chains given below trace back to one sample, sequenced in a study of graft-versus-host responses after intestinal transplantation. Their target antigens are unknown. TCRdb's copy holds only in-frame clones and misses some; the assay was immunoSEQ multiplex PCR. The sample includes 24,000 or so clones, about four fifths of them seen just once. The material sequenced was unstimulated CD8+ T cells sorted from spleen or lymph node cells, taken before transplant. The receptors were sampled from a human donor who was the organ donor for an intestinal transplant.

The chain combines TRBV4-1 with TRBJ2-3, with a possible D match to TRBD2 (7 bases). The CDR3 length is 17 residues. The V gene lost 4 bases and the J gene lost 0 bases, with 17 bases spanning the gap. Germline V lookup: CDR1 MGHRA, CDR2 YSYEKL. The CDR3 nucleotides are TGCGCCAGCAGCCCTAGGGGGGGACCTACAAGCACAGATACGCAGTATTTT. Translating it yields CASSPRGGPTSTDTQYF.

The V gene is TRBV19, the J gene TRBJ2-3; 10 positions agree with TRBD2. The CDR3 loop spans 15 amino acids. Per germline, CDR1 LNHDA and CDR2 SQIVND (reference sequence). V gave up 5 bases and J gave up 2 bases; unmatched junction bases: 4. Written as DNA, the CDR3 is TGTGCCAGTAGTTGGGGGACTAGCGACACAGATACGCAGTATTTT. This codes for CASSWGTSDTDTQYF.

The chain combines TRBV5-1 with TRBJ1-1; D remains ambiguous. The V gene lost 1 base and the J gene lost 6 bases, with 10 bases spanning the gap. Germline V gives CDR1 SGHRS, CDR2 YFSETQ. CDR3 size: 13 residues. CDR3 nucleotides: TGCGCCAGCAGCTTGCTTTATACGGCTGAAGCTTTCTTT. This gives the protein CASSLLYTAEAFF.

This clone was observed a handful of times. The J gene is TRBJ2-3, the V gene TRBV15; 8 nucleotides agree with TRBD1. Germline trimming cut 0 bases from V and 2 bases from J; bases unmatched to any gene: 13. Per germline, CDR1 LNHNV and CDR2 YYDKDF (reference sequence). The CDR3 consists of 19 residues. CDR3 sequence reads: CATSRDRRPGQEFTDTQYF. The DNA of the CDR3 is TGTGCCACCAGCAGAGATCGGAGACCGGGACAGGAGTTCACAGATACGCAGTATTTT.

V usage is TRBV5-6 and J usage is TRBJ1-1; 9 bases match TRBD1. J gave up 2 bases and V 2 bases, and 7 bases lay outside the gene matches. The CDR3 contains 16 residues. Germline CDR1 and CDR2: SGHDT and YYEEEE. The CDR3 DNA reads as TGTGCCAGCAGCTTTATCCCGGGACAGGGAAACACTGAAGCTTTCTTT. Translation: CASSFIPGQGNTEAFF.

J is TRBJ2-1 and V is TRBV4-1; D could derive from TRBD1 or TRBD2 (5 bases each). Germline loops: CDR1 MGHRA, CDR2 YSYEKL. This CDR3 has 15 residues. V was trimmed by 7 bases and J by 8 bases, leaving 21 bases between them. The CDR3 loop reads CASNEGKHWCYEQFF. DNA of the CDR3: TGCGCCAGCAACGAGGGGAAGCACTGGTGTTATGAGCAGTTCTTC.

The chain employs TRBV29-1 and TRBJ1-2; 11 nucleotides line up with TRBD1. The V gene end was trimmed by 6 bases and the J gene end by 4 bases; junction bases not matched to a gene: 19. The V gene's germline CDR1 is SQVTM and CDR2 ANQGSEA. The CDR3 extends over 18 amino acids. The CDR3 loop reads CSVPWRRDRGFHGYGYTF. The CDR3 coding sequence is TGCAGCGTCCCTTGGCGCCGGGACAGGGGGTTTCATGGCTATGGCTACACCTTC. The full variable domain, with the rest looked up from reference TRBV29-1 and TRBJ1-2, is SAVISQKPSRDICQRGTSLTIQCQVDSQVTMMFWYRQQPGQSLTLIATANQGSEATYESGFVIDKFPISRPNLTFSTLTVSNMSPEDSSIYLCSVPWRRDRGFHGYGYTFGSGTRLTVV.

With regard to this clone: Other DNA sequences from this sample encode an identical CDR3 as well. The gene calls are TRBV9 and TRBJ2-5; weak D call: TRBD2 (6 bases). The germline CDR1 and CDR2 sequences are SGDLS and YYNGEE. V was cut by 0 bases and J by 4 bases, with 10 bases left in between. The CDR3 contains 14 residues. This CDR3 is CASSVGGGSETQYF. DNA of the CDR3: TGTGCCAGCAGCGTAGGTGGGGGGTCAGAGACCCAGTACTTC. The whole variable domain, remainder taken from reference TRBV9 and TRBJ2-5, is DSGVTQTPKHLITATGQRVTLRCSPRSGDLSVYWYQQSLDQGLQFLIQYYNGEERAKGNILERFSAQQFPDLHSELNLSSLELGDSALYFCASSVGGGSETQYFGPGTRLLVL.

This chain joins TRBV2 and TRBJ2-1; 16 nucleotides match TRBD2. Looked up from germline, CDR1 is SNHLY and CDR2 is FYNNEI. V shed 10 bases, J shed 2 bases, and the junction held 11 bases outside the gene matches. The CDR3 contains 18 residues. The DNA for the CDR3 is TGTGCCACCAGAGGGACTAGCGGGAGGGGCGGGGCCTACAATGAGCAGTTCTTC. As protein: CATRGTSGRGGAYNEQFF.

The rearrangement links TRBV6-6 to TRBJ1-1, with no clear D. Germline V gene lookup returns CDR1 MNHNY and CDR2 SVGAGI (reference sequence). Trimming shortened V by 0 bases and J by 4 bases, and 12 bases separated the two germline ends. This CDR3 spans 15 amino acids. The CDR3 bases are TGTGCCAGCAGTTACTCTGGGGAACCGAGCACTGAAGCTTTCTTT. This gives the protein CASSYSGEPSTEAFF.

The rearrangement joins TRBV11-2 to TRBJ1-4; 7 positions match TRBD1. This CDR3 has 16 residues. The germline V gene encodes CDR1 SGHAT and CDR2 FQNNGV. J lost 2 bases, V lost 4 bases, and 7 bases had no gene match. The CDR3 bases are TGTGCCAGCAGCTCTACGCCGGGACAGACTAATGAAAAACTGTTTTTT. Encoded protein: CASSSTPGQTNEKLFF.

CDR3 in DNA: TGTGCCAGCAGTGAAGGGGGACAGGGGGCTGAAAAACTGTTTTTT. Translated, it gives CASSEGGQGAEKLFF. The gene calls are TRBV6-1 and TRBJ1-4; 12 positions agree with TRBD1. The V gene end was trimmed by 1 base and the J gene end by 7 bases; junction bases not matched to a gene: 1. Germline CDR1 MNHNS, CDR2 SASEGT. The CDR3 extends over 15 amino acids.

The rearrangement links TRBV2 to TRBJ1-2; D not certain. The CDR3 is 13 residues long. Germline V gene data show CDR1 as SNHLY and CDR2 as FYNNEI. V lost 2 bases to trimming and J lost 1 base, with 5 bases between them. The CDR3, as DNA: TGTGCCAGCAGTGAATACTTTAACTATGGCTACACCTTC. As protein: CASSEYFNYGYTF.

CDR3 in amino acids: CASSGSAGTETYEQYF. In DNA form, the CDR3 reads TGTGCCAGCAGCGGCTCTGCCGGGACAGAAACCTACGAGCAGTACTTC. The chain uses TRBV9 and TRBJ2-7; 7 nucleotides agree with TRBD1. Germline V gene sequence: CDR1 SGDLS, CDR2 YYNGEE. The CDR3 totals 16 residues. After removal of 3 bases from V and 2 bases from J, the junction contained 11 bases not matched to a gene.

The chain carries TRBV11-2 and TRBJ2-7; D is tentatively TRBD1 or TRBD2 (5 bases each). Trimming took 3 bases from V and 1 from J, leaving 16 bases between them. CDR3 length: 16 amino acids. Germline V gene sequence: CDR1 SGHAT, CDR2 FQNNGV. The CDR3 here is CASSFGLRGDSYEQYF. The DNA for the CDR3 is TGTGCCAGCAGCTTTGGTCTCCGGGGCGATTCCTACGAGCAGTACTTC.

The chain has TRBV6-1 and TRBJ1-2; 9 nucleotides align to TRBD1. The V gene end was trimmed by 4 bases and the J gene end by 2 bases; junction bases not matched to a gene: 5. The CDR3 length is 15 residues. Germline-derived CDR1 and CDR2 are MNHNS and SASEGT. In DNA form, the CDR3 reads TGTGCCAGCAGTGCCTGGGACAGGGCGAACTATGGCTACACCTTC. Its protein product is CASSAWDRANYGYTF.

The chain couples TRBV29-1 to TRBJ1-2; TRBD1 matches at 11 bases. There are 13 residues in the CDR3. Germline assignment: CDR1 SQVTM and CDR2 ANQGSEA. Trimming removed 6 bases from V and 4 bases from J; junction bases left unmatched: 4. The CDR3 protein is CSVLGQGAYGYTF. For the CDR3, the DNA is TGCAGCGTCCTCGGACAGGGGGCCTATGGCTACACCTTC.

J is TRBJ1-1 and V is TRBV25-1; D call uncertain. This CDR3 contains 11 residues. Trimming left V 10 bases short and J 1 base short, with 7 bases between. Germline CDR1 and CDR2: MGHDK and SYGVNS. The DNA for the CDR3 is TGTGCCACAGAGCGGAACACTGAAGCTTTCTTT. Translating gives CATERNTEAFF.

The rearrangement joins TRBV19 to TRBJ2-1; 8 bases map to TRBD2. Germline CDR1 and CDR2: LNHDA and SQIVND (reference sequence). V gave up 8 bases and J gave up 0 bases; unmatched junction bases: 12. The CDR3 spans 17 residues. CDR3 nucleotide sequence: TGTGCCAGTTCCCCCGAGCTAGCGGGTCTCTCCTACAATGAGCAGTTCTTC. Translation: CASSPELAGLSYNEQFF.

This chain uses TRBV10-3 with TRBJ1-5; tentatively, D is TRBD1 (5 bases). This CDR3 is 13 amino acids long. Germline CDR1 is ENHRY and CDR2 is SYGVKD. The ends were cut back, 4 bases at V and 4 bases at J, with 8 bases in the middle. CDR3 nucleotide sequence: TGTGCCATCAGTGGGGACCTTAATCAGCCCCAGCATTTT. It is translated as CAISGDLNQPQHF.

The gene calls are TRBV7-9 and TRBJ2-3, with a weak D call TRBD2 (5 bases). Between the trimmed V and J ends, which lost 8 bases and 3 bases, there was a span of 12 bases. The CDR3 is 13 amino acids. Germline assignment: CDR1 SEHNR and CDR2 FQNEAQ (reference sequence). The CDR3 spells CASRCSATDTQYF. CDR3 sequence (DNA): TGTGCCAGCCGGTGTAGCGCGACAGATACGCAGTATTTT.

This sequence joins TRBV6-5 and TRBJ2-1; 7 nucleotides agree with TRBD2. This CDR3 spans 14 amino acids. V was pared by 1 base and J by 7 bases, with 4 bases of the junction left unmatched. Germline assignment: CDR1 MNHEY and CDR2 SVGAGI. CDR3 in DNA: TGTGCCAGCAGTTACTTTAATAGCGGGAATGAGCAGTTCTTC. Translating gives CASSYFNSGNEQFF.